The 23 T cell receptor beta chains presented below share a single source sample, sequenced in a study of blood T cell repertoires in COVID-19 (dated by TCRdb to about 2020). Library method: the immunoSEQ multiplex PCR assay. The clones in this table, taken by TCRdb from immuneACCESS, are in-frame only. Not every clone is retained; where verified, under half of the shortfall comes from an unresolved V gene, and the cause of the rest is unknown. This sample is represented by approximately 120,000 clones; more than 80% of them were singletons. Jointly, the top ten make up 4.3% of the sample. Sequencing input: peripheral blood. These receptors came from a human donor in a cohort sampled during active COVID-19.

V is TRBV9 and J is TRBJ2-1, with TRBD2 matching over 7 bases. Germline CDR1 reads SGDLS; CDR2 reads YYNGEE. CDR3 length: 13 amino acids. V lost 0 bases to trimming and J lost 15 bases; unmatched junction nucleotides: 9. CDR3 in DNA: TGTGCCAGCAGCGTAGCTAGCGGCGATCGGCCGTTCTTC. Amino acids: CASSVASGDRPFF.

J is TRBJ1-5 and V is TRBV19; D is unclear. V was cut by 8 bases and J by 0 bases, with 14 bases left in between. CDR3 length: 15 residues. Germline V gene lookup returns CDR1 LNHDA and CDR2 SQIVND (reference sequence). The CDR3 spells CASRTLDHSNQPQHF. The CDR3 region has the DNA TGTGCCAGTCGAACTCTAGACCATAGCAATCAGCCCCAGCATTTT.

The J gene is TRBJ2-7, the V gene TRBV5-1; D possibly corresponds to TRBD1 (6 bases). Germline CDR1 reads SGHRS; CDR2 reads YFSETQ. V was trimmed by 4 bases and J by 4 bases, leaving 15 bases between them. The CDR3 runs 14 residues. The CDR3 DNA sequence: TGCGCCAGCAGCAGAGGACAGTCGGCGTACGAGCAGTACTTC. Encoded protein: CASSRGQSAYEQYF.

This sequence joins TRBV25-1 and TRBJ2-5; TRBD1 matches at 8 bases. The CDR3 has 16 amino acids. Germline assignment: CDR1 MGHDK and CDR2 SYGVNS. V shed 5 bases and J 3 bases; nucleotides not matched to a gene: 11. CDR3 protein: CASSPFPGTGKETQYF. The CDR3 nucleotides read TGTGCCAGCAGTCCATTCCCCGGGACAGGAAAAGAGACCCAGTACTTC.

This chain uses TRBV21-1 with TRBJ1-2; the tabulated D call, TRBD1, remains unverified against the DNA. TRBV21-1 constitutes a pseudogene. This CDR3 is built from 15 residues. This CDR3 is CASSKEGRQDYGYTF. The CDR3 coding sequence is TGTGCCAGCAGCAAAGAAGGAAGACAGGACTATGGCTACACCTTC.

This chain links TRBV7-6 with TRBJ2-7, with 10 bases that match TRBD2. The V segment lost 3 bases and the J segment 3 bases; nucleotides outside the gene matches: 5. Germline V gene lookup returns CDR1 SGHVS and CDR2 FNYEAQ. The CDR3 consists of 15 residues. CDR3 amino acids: CASSLASGGVYEQYF. CDR3 sequence (DNA): TGTGCCAGCAGCTTGGCTAGCGGGGGTGTCTACGAGCAGTACTTC.

The chain has TRBV5-4 and TRBJ2-1; D possibly corresponds to TRBD2 (6 bases). V lost 4 bases, J lost 7 bases, and 15 bases lay in between. CDR3 length: 14 amino acids. Germline lookup yields CDR1 SGHNT and CDR2 YYREEE (reference sequence). CDR3 in DNA: TGTGCCAGCAGCACTAGCCCTATGGAGAATGAGCAGTTCTTC. It is translated as CASSTSPMENEQFF.

The rearrangement links TRBV5-6 to TRBJ1-5; 8 positions agree with TRBD1. V dropped 2 bases and J dropped 2; count of bases not matched to a gene: 9. CDR3 length: 17 residues. Looked up from germline, CDR1 is SGHDT and CDR2 is YYEEEE. Here the CDR3 DNA reads TGTGCCAGCAGCTTTTCCACAGGGGGTTGGGGCAATCAGCCCCAGCATTTT. Amino acids: CASSFSTGGWGNQPQHF. The variable domain in full, completed from reference TRBV5-6 and TRBJ1-5, reads DAGVTQSPTHLIKTRGQQVTLRCSPKSGHDTVSWYQQALGQGPQFIFQYYEEEERQRGNFPDRFSGHQFPNYSSELNVNALLLGDSALYLCASSFSTGGWGNQPQHFGDGTRLSIL.

The chain has TRBV30 and TRBJ2-1, with D unclear. The CDR3 length is 14 residues. Trimming took 1 base from V and 3 from J, leaving 10 bases between them. Germline CDR1 reads GTSNPN; CDR2 reads SVGIG (reference sequence). Here the CDR3 DNA reads TGTGCCTGGAGTGCCCCAGGCTACTACAATGAGCAGTTCTTC. Translating gives CAWSAPGYYNEQFF.

The rearrangement uses TRBV25-1 and TRBJ2-1; 9 nucleotides agree with TRBD2. In germline, CDR1 is MGHDK, CDR2 SYGVNS. Germline trimming cut 2 bases from V and 6 bases from J; bases unmatched to any gene: 8. The CDR3 is 16 residues long. As DNA, the CDR3 is TGTGCCAGCAGTGAACCGGGACTAGCAACCGGCAATGAGCAGTTCTTC. It is translated as CASSEPGLATGNEQFF.

CDR3 protein: CASSLGQANSPLHF. For the CDR3, the DNA is TGTGCCAGCAGTTTAGGACAGGCTAATTCACCCCTCCACTTT. V gene TRBV28 combines with J gene TRBJ1-6, with 7 bases that match TRBD1. The CDR3 loop spans 14 amino acids. Germline CDR1 reads MDHEN; CDR2 reads SYDVKM. J was trimmed by 6 bases and V by 2 bases; bases with no gene match: 1.

The chain uses TRBV13 and TRBJ2-2, with D perhaps matching TRBD1 (6 bases). Germline-derived CDR1 and CDR2 are PRHDT and FYEKMQ (reference sequence). V lost 4 bases and J 7 bases, leaving 22 bases between the germline ends. The CDR3 extends over 17 amino acids. This chain's CDR3 is CASSSRGFSISYGELFF. As DNA, the CDR3 is TGTGCCAGCAGCTCGAGGGGGTTCTCGATTTCTTACGGGGAGCTGTTTTTT.

The V call is TRBV6-2 or TRBV6-3, the J call TRBJ1-2; possibly TRBD1 for D (5 bases). Germline V gene lookup returns CDR1 MNHEY and CDR2 SVGEGT. The CDR3 totals 15 residues. Between the trimmed V and J ends, which lost 2 bases and 0 bases, there was a span of 10 bases. CDR3 sequence reads: CASSYHRQTNYGYTF. The CDR3 DNA reads as TGTGCCAGCAGTTACCACAGACAGACTAACTATGGCTACACCTTC.

The V call is TRBV3-1 (or the pseudogene TRBV3-2), the J call TRBJ2-3; D is perhaps TRBD2 (5 bases). Trimming pared 3 bases from V and 1 base from J, leaving 17 bases between. The germline V gene encodes CDR1 LGHDT and CDR2 YNNKEL (reference sequence). CDR3 size: 17 residues. For the CDR3, the DNA is TGTGCCAGCAGCCAGGCGGCCGTCCCGAGGGGCACAGATACGCAGTATTTT. It is translated as CASSQAAVPRGTDTQYF.

This rearrangement joins TRBV7-4 to TRBJ2-7; no clear D. Germline lookup yields CDR1 SGHVT and CDR2 SQSDAQ. The CDR3 covers 14 residues. The V end was cut by 3 bases, the J end by 3 bases, with 12 bases between. CDR3 protein: CASSFVGPNYEQYV. CDR3 sequence (DNA): TGTGCCAGCAGCTTTGTGGGCCCAAACTACGAGCAGTACGTC.

This chain joins TRBV5-6 and TRBJ1-1, with D possibly being TRBD1 (6 bases). Trimming removed 0 bases from V and 8 bases from J, with 14 bases in between. There are 14 residues in the CDR3. CDR1 and CDR2 (germline): SGHDT, YYEEEE. The DNA for the CDR3 is TGTGCCAGCAGCTTGGCGGGGGGCCAGGGAGAAGCTTTCTTT. Translating gives CASSLAGGQGEAFF.

The J gene is TRBJ2-6, the V gene TRBV19; D ambiguous. The V end was cut by 6 bases, the J end by 0 bases, with 6 bases between. Germline V lookup: CDR1 LNHDA, CDR2 SQIVND (reference sequence). The CDR3 is made up of 14 amino acids. The chain's CDR3 is CASSASSGANVLTF. In nucleotides, the CDR3 is TGTGCCAGTAGCGCCAGCTCTGGGGCCAACGTCCTGACTTTC.

This chain links TRBV10-3 with TRBJ1-1; the D is unclear. CDR3 size: 14 residues. With 6 bases removed from V and 8 bases from J, the gap between germline ends came to 19 bases. The germline V gene encodes CDR1 ENHRY and CDR2 SYGVKD. This CDR3 reads CAIRISGRDKEAFF. The CDR3 DNA follows: TGTGCCATCAGGATTAGCGGACGCGATAAAGAAGCTTTCTTT.

V is TRBV11-1 and J is TRBJ2-3, with TRBD1 as a possible D gene (6 bases). There are 15 residues in the CDR3. V lost 4 bases and J lost 0, with 11 bases in between. The germline V gene encodes CDR1 SGHAT and CDR2 FQDESV (reference sequence). DNA of the CDR3: TGTGCCAGCAGCTCCCCAGGGGCGAGCACAGATACGCAGTATTTT. Translation gives CASSSPGASTDTQYF.

This clone was counted between two and nine times. The V call is TRBV5-5, the J call TRBJ1-4; D remains ambiguous. This CDR3 region has 15 residues. Trimming took off 0 bases at V and 8 bases at J, with 14 bases between the two ends. The germline V gene has CDR1 SGHKS and CDR2 YYEKEE (reference sequence). The CDR3 DNA reads as TGTGCCAGCAGCTTGGCGGCAGGAATATTAGAAAAACTGTTTTTT. It specifies CASSLAAGILEKLFF.

The chain is built from TRBV11-2 and TRBJ2-5, with TRBD2 identical over 14 bases. CDR1 is SGHAT, CDR2 FQNNGV, per germline. The CDR3 runs to 18 residues. The V segment lost 4 bases and the J segment 4 bases; nucleotides outside the gene matches: 11. The CDR3 bases are TGTGCCAGCAGCTCCCCCCCCGGGACTAGCGGGGGTGTAGAGACCCAGTACTTC. This sequence encodes CASSSPPGTSGGVETQYF.

This clone has more than one count but fewer than ten. The gene calls are TRBV7-2 and TRBJ2-7, with D possibly being TRBD2 (6 bases). With 5 bases removed from V and 6 bases from J, the gap between germline ends came to 20 bases. This CDR3 is 15 amino acids long. Germline V gene sequence: CDR1 SGHTA, CDR2 FQGNSA. The CDR3 DNA sequence: TGTGCCAGCAGCCCGCAAGCGGGCCGCCTAGTCGAGCAGTACTTC. The encoded protein is CASSPQAGRLVEQYF.

The chain is built from TRBV6-2 or TRBV6-3 and TRBJ1-2; unclear D gene. The CDR3 spans 15 residues. CDR1 and CDR2 (germline): MNHEY, SVGEGT. Trimming left V 2 bases short and J 4 bases short, with 14 bases between. In DNA form, the CDR3 reads TGTGCCAGCAGTTACGGGCCGCCGTCCTTCTATGGCTACACCTTC. The encoded protein is CASSYGPPSFYGYTF.